The 20 T cell receptor beta chains below come from one sample, sequenced in a study of shared clonotypes between healthy human individuals. The table came from immunoSEQ multiplex PCR; TCRdb's copy has only in-frame clones and leaves some out. The sample gives about 690,000 clones, less than 95% of which show up once; approximately 35% is in the top ten. Sequences were obtained from memory CD8+ T cells from PBMCs. Subset noted: CD45RO+ cells pooled with CCR7-negative TemRA cells. These receptors were obtained from a man between 18 and 35 years old in good health. Some clones in this sample may be carry-over from other donors' samples.

The chain uses TRBV5-1 and TRBJ2-7; TRBD1 is a possible D gene (6 bases). Trimming shortened V by 3 bases and J by 6 bases, and 13 bases separated the two germline ends. The CDR3 has 13 residues. Germline-derived CDR1 and CDR2 are SGHRS and YFSETQ. The CDR3 nucleotides are TGCGCCAGCAGCTCGGACAGCCCCTCCGAGCAGTACTTC. It is translated as CASSSDSPSEQYF.

The chain combines TRBV5-4 with TRBJ1-2; no reliable D call. Germline loops: CDR1 SGHNT, CDR2 YYREEE (reference sequence). Trimming pared 4 bases from V and 8 bases from J, leaving 24 bases between. This CDR3 region has 16 residues. The CDR3 sequence: CASSPETASGSWGYTF. In nucleotides, the CDR3 is TGTGCCAGCAGCCCCGAGACCGCTTCGGGGTCCTGGGGCTACACCTTC. Drawing the rest from reference TRBV5-4 and TRBJ1-2, the complete variable domain is ETGVTQSPTHLIKTRGQQVTLRCSSQSGHNTVSWYQQALGQGPQFIFQYYREEENGRGNFPPRFSGLQFPNYSSELNVNALELDDSALYLCASSPETASGSWGYTFGSGTRLTVV.

The chain is built from TRBV28 and TRBJ1-1; unclear D gene. The CDR3 sequence is 16 residues long. The V gene's germline CDR1 is MDHEN and CDR2 SYDVKM. Trimming took 4 bases from V and 6 from J, leaving 21 bases between them. CDR3 DNA sequence: TGTGCCAGCAGTTCACCCATCAGCAATGCCATCCCTGAAGCTTTCTTT. Translating gives CASSSPISNAIPEAFF.

V and J are TRBV5-1 and TRBJ2-3; no firm D call. The CDR3 consists of 14 residues. Deletions cut 4 bases from V and 1 base from J, with 10 bases between. CDR1 is SGHRS, CDR2 YFSETQ, per germline. The CDR3 DNA reads as TGCGCCAGCAGCCCATACCAGGGCACAGATACGCAGTATTTT. Protein product: CASSPYQGTDTQYF.

This clone was recorded once. The chain uses TRBV13 and TRBJ2-6; 11 positions agree with TRBD1. Germline assignment: CDR1 PRHDT and CDR2 FYEKMQ (reference sequence). V trimming: 4 bases; J trimming: 2 bases; junction bases outside the gene matches: 7. CDR3 length: 18 amino acids. The CDR3 loop reads CASSSRTGGIPGANVLTF. The CDR3 DNA follows: TGTGCCAGCAGCTCCAGGACAGGGGGCATACCTGGGGCCAACGTCCTGACTTTC.

CDR3 coding DNA: TGTGCCAGCAGTTTAACACCAACGAACACTGAAGCTTTCTTT. It yields the protein CASSLTPTNTEAFF. The chain links TRBV28 to TRBJ1-1; D is ambiguous. CDR3 length: 14 residues. Trimming pared 2 bases from V and 1 base from J, leaving 8 bases between. Germline V gives CDR1 MDHEN, CDR2 SYDVKM.

Worth noting for this clone: This specimen includes other DNA sequences encoding the same CDR3. The chain's CDR3 is CASSISENEQFF. The CDR3 DNA sequence: TGTGCCAGTAGTATCTCGGAGAATGAGCAGTTCTTC. This rearrangement joins TRBV19 to TRBJ2-1; D ambiguous. The germline gives CDR1 LNHDA, CDR2 SQIVND (reference sequence). The germline V and J ends were trimmed by 3 bases and 7 bases, with 7 bases remaining between them. CDR3 length equals 12 residues.

This clone was detected ten times or more. This rearrangement joins TRBV7-9 to TRBJ2-5; TRBD2 agrees at 8 bases. Germline CDR1 reads SEHNR; CDR2 reads FQNEAQ (reference sequence). The V gene end was trimmed by 5 bases and the J gene end by 0 bases; junction bases not matched to a gene: 8. The CDR3 is made up of 16 amino acids. As DNA, the CDR3 is TGTGCCAGCAGCCCGCCCGGGACTAGTAACCAAGAGACCCAGTACTTC. Protein: CASSPPGTSNQETQYF.

J is TRBJ2-2 and V is TRBV7-6, with D uncertain. CDR3 size: 14 residues. In germline, CDR1 is SGHVS, CDR2 FNYEAQ. The V end lost 2 bases, the J end lost 6 bases, and 10 bases lay between the germline ends. The CDR3 spells CASSLKSFPGELFF. The CDR3 nucleotides are TGTGCCAGCAGCTTAAAGAGTTTCCCCGGGGAGCTGTTTTTT.

This sequence joins TRBV6-4 and TRBJ2-1; 8 nucleotides line up with TRBD2. In germline, CDR1 is MRHNA, CDR2 SNTAGT. V lost 2 bases and J lost 2; bases outside the gene matches: 5. This CDR3 has 16 amino acids. DNA of the CDR3: TGTGCCAGCAGTGACGGTACTAGCGGTACCTACAATGAGCAGTTCTTC. It specifies CASSDGTSGTYNEQFF.

V gene TRBV10-3 combines with J gene TRBJ1-4; D unclear. V was cut by 3 bases and J by 8 bases, with 7 bases left in between. Germline CDR1 reads ENHRY; CDR2 reads SYGVKD. This CDR3 is 12 amino acids long. DNA for the CDR3: TGTGCCATCAGTGAAATGGCGGAAAAACTGTTTTTT. Amino acids: CAISEMAEKLFF.

This chain joins TRBV27 and TRBJ2-7; 8 bases match TRBD2. The CDR3 spans 15 residues. CDR1 MNHEY and CDR2 SMNVEV come from the germline V gene (reference sequence). Trimming at V came to 7 bases and at J to 0 bases, leaving 8 bases not matched to a gene. The CDR3 reads CASTLIAGRSYEQYF. In nucleotides, the CDR3 is TGTGCCAGCACCCTTATAGCGGGACGCTCCTACGAGCAGTACTTC.

This chain joins TRBV5-1 and TRBJ2-3; 12 nucleotides line up with TRBD2. J lost 10 bases, V lost 0 bases, and 6 bases had no gene match. This CDR3 is 15 amino acids long. Germline V gene sequence: CDR1 SGHRS, CDR2 YFSETQ. CDR3 amino acids: CASSLGLAGESPQYF. The CDR3 coding sequence is TGCGCCAGCAGCTTGGGACTAGCGGGAGAATCCCCGCAGTATTTT. Supplemented by reference TRBV5-1 and TRBJ2-3, the full variable domain reads KAGVTQTPRYLIKTRGQQVTLSCSPISGHRSVSWYQQTPGQGLQFLFEYFSETQRNKGNFPGRFSGRQFSNSRSEMNVSTLELGDSALYLCASSLGLAGESPQYFGPGTRLTVL.

This sequence joins TRBV7-9 and TRBJ1-2, with D hard to call. The germline V and J ends were trimmed by 0 bases and 6 bases, with 17 bases remaining between them. CDR3 length: 16 residues. Germline V gives CDR1 SEHNR, CDR2 FQNEAQ (reference sequence). The CDR3 region is CASSLAHPQAEDGYTF. The DNA for the CDR3 is TGTGCCAGCAGCTTAGCGCATCCTCAGGCCGAGGATGGCTACACCTTC. Full variable domain (rest looked up from reference TRBV7-9 and TRBJ1-2): DTGVSQNPRHKITKRGQNVTFRCDPISEHNRLYWYRQTLGQGPEFLTYFQNEAQLEKSRLLSDRFSAERPKGSFSTLEIQRTEQGDSAMYLCASSLAHPQAEDGYTFGSGTRLTVV.

The genes are TRBV6-5 and TRBJ2-2; 9 bases map to TRBD1. The CDR3 contains 16 residues. Germline CDR1 is MNHEY and CDR2 is SVGAGI. Germline trimming cut 4 bases from V and 6 bases from J; bases unmatched to any gene: 9. This CDR3 is CASSFTGTGFSGELFF. CDR3 DNA sequence: TGTGCCAGCAGTTTTACCGGGACAGGGTTTTCCGGGGAGCTGTTTTTT.

The chain uses TRBV9 and TRBJ2-5; D unresolved. The V and J ends lost 4 bases and 5 bases respectively, with 15 bases between them. The CDR3 is 14 residues long. Germline V gives CDR1 SGDLS, CDR2 YYNGEE. The CDR3, as DNA: TGTGCCAGCAGCCCCATGGATACTCGGGAGACCCAGTACTTC. Translating gives CASSPMDTRETQYF.

This rearrangement joins TRBV9 to TRBJ2-4; D is possibly TRBD2 (6 bases). Trimming removed 0 bases at V and 4 bases at J, with 11 bases between. From germline, CDR1 is SGDLS and CDR2 YYNGEE. There are 15 residues in the CDR3. The CDR3 region has the DNA TGTGCCAGCAGCGTAGACGGAGGGACGAAAAACATTCAGTACTTC. As protein: CASSVDGGTKNIQYF.

The chain combines TRBV15 with TRBJ2-2; D perhaps matches TRBD1 (5 bases). The CDR3 is 13 residues long. V gave up 9 bases and J gave up 1 base, with 9 bases separating them. Germline CDR1 reads LNHNV; CDR2 reads YYDKDF (reference sequence). In DNA, the CDR3 is TGTGCCACACAAGACAGGAACACCGGGGAGCTGTTTTTT. This sequence encodes CATQDRNTGELFF.

This clone was found once. The rearrangement links TRBV7-9 to TRBJ1-1; 7 bases align to TRBD1. The CDR3 runs to 15 residues. Looked up from germline, CDR1 is SEHNR and CDR2 is FQNEAQ (reference sequence). With V trimmed by 7 bases and J by 4 bases, 12 bases remained unmatched. CDR3 region: CASTKPETGATEAFF. CDR3 in DNA: TGTGCCAGCACCAAACCAGAAACAGGGGCCACTGAAGCTTTCTTT.

The CDR3 protein is CASSLRESDNEQFF. The CDR3 DNA follows: TGTGCCAGCAGTTTGAGGGAGTCGGACAATGAGCAGTTCTTC. The chain carries TRBV28 and TRBJ2-1; perhaps TRBD2 as D (5 bases). Looked up from germline, CDR1 is MDHEN and CDR2 is SYDVKM. The CDR3 sequence is 14 residues long. The V end lost 3 bases, the J end lost 5 bases, and 11 bases lay between the germline ends.